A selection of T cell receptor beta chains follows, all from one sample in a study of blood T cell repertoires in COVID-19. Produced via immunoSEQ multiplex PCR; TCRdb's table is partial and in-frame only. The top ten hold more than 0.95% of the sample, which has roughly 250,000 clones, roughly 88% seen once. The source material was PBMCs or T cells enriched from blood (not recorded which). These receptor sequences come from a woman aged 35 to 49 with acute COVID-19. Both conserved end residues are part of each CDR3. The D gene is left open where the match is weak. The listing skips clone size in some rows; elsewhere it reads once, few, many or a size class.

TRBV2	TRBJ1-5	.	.	TGTGCCAGCAGCCCAAGGGGCAGAACCCATCAGCCCCAGCATTTT	CASSPRGRTHQPQHF
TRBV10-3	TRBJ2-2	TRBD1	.	TGTGCCATCAAACGGGACAGTGCCACCGGGGAGCTGTTTTTT	CAIKRDSATGELFF
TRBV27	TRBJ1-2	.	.	TGTGCCAGTCATGGGATAACGAGGGTCGGTAACTATGGCTACACCTTC	CASHGITRVGNYGYTF
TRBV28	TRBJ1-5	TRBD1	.	TGTGCCAGCAGTTTATTTCGACAGGGCCCGAACTCCAATCAGCCCCAGCATTTT	CASSLFRQGPNSNQPQHF
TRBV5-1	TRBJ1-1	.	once	TGCGCCAGCAGCTTGGGCGCAGGGGTTACGAACACTGAAGCTTTCTTT	CASSLGAGVTNTEAFF
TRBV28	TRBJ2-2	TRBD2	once	TGTGCCAGCAGTCCTATTCGGGAGGGGGCGAACACCGGGGAGCTGTTTTTT	CASSPIREGANTGELFF
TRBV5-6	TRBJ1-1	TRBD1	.	TGTGCCAGCAGCTTGGGGACAGGGGGCGATTACACTGAAGCTTTCTTT	CASSLGTGGDYTEAFF
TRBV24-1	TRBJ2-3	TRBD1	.	TGTGCCACCAGTGATCGCCCCCGGGACAGGGGCACAGATACGCAGTATTTT	CATSDRPRDRGTDTQYF
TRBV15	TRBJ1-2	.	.	TGTGCCACCAGCAGAGAGGTACAGGGATATGGCTACACCTTC	CATSREVQGYGYTF
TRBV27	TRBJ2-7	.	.	TGTGCCAGCAGTTTGAGTGTCTCCTACGAGCAGTACTTC	CASSLSVSYEQYF
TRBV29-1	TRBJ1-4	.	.	TGCAGCGTTGAGCTGACGCTCAGCGATGAAAAACTGTTTTTT	CSVELTLSDEKLFF
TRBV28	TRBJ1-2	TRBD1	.	TGTGCCAGCAGTTCAGGACAGGCGGGGACTTACACCTTC	CASSSGQAGTYTF
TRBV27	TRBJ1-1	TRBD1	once	TGTGCCAGCAACAGGGGGCGAAACACTGAAGCTTTCTTT	CASNRGRNTEAFF
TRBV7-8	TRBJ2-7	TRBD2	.	TGTGCCAGCAGCTTTAGCGGGAGCTCCTACGAGCAGTACTTC	CASSFSGSSYEQYF
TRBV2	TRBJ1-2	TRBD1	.	TGTGCCATTGGGACAGGGGGCGGCTATGGCTACACCTTC	CAIGTGGGYGYTF
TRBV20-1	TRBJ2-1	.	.	TGCAGTGCTAGTATCAGGGGTGAGCAGTTCTTC	CSASIRGEQFF
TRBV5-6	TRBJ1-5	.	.	TGTGCCAGCAGCTTCAGAGGTCGTAGAGCATATAGCAATCAGCCCCAGCATTTT	CASSFRGRRAYSNQPQHF
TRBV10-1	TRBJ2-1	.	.	TGCGCCAGCAGCGCGACTAGAAGTGAGCAGTTCTTC	CASSATRSEQFF
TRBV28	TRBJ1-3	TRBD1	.	TGTGCCAGTCGGACAGGAGCCCTCTCTGGAAACACCATATATTTT	CASRTGALSGNTIYF
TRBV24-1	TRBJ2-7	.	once	TGTGCCACCAGTGAGTCAGGGGTCGAGCAGTACTTC	CATSESGVEQYF
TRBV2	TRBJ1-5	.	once	TGTGCCACCCAACCGGGAGCCCGCAATCAGCCCCAGCATTTT	CATQPGARNQPQHF
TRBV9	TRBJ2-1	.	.	TGTGCCAGCAGCGTAGGGGCAGGGGAACGGAATGAGCAGTTCTTC	CASSVGAGERNEQFF
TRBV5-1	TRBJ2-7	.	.	TGCGCCAGCAGACAGGACTCCTACGAGCAGTACTTC	CASRQDSYEQYF
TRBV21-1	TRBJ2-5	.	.	TGTGCCAGCAGCACCCGGACAGGGTCCAGGGAGACCCAGTACTTC	CASSTRTGSRETQYF
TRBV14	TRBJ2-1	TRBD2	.	TGTGCCAGCAGCCAGACTAGCGGGACTTGGCAGTTCTTC	CASSQTSGTWQFF
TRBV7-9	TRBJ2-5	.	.	TGTGCCAGCAGCTCCCTGACGGCCCTAGGGGGGACCCAGTACTTC	CASSSLTALGGTQYF
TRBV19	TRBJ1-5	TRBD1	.	TGTGCCAGTAGTAGGACAGGTGTTGGGGTCAATCAGCCCCAGCATTTT	CASSRTGVGVNQPQHF
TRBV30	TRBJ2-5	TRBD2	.	TGTGCCTGGAGGCGGGGACTAGCGGGTGTCCAAGAGACCCAGTACTTC	CAWRRGLAGVQETQYF
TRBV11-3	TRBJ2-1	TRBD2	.	TGTGCCAGCAGCTTAGATCAATTGGCGGGGGTTAAGAATGAGCAGTTCTTC	CASSLDQLAGVKNEQFF
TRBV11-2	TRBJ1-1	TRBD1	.	TGTGCCAGCAGCTCGAGACAGGGCAGCTTCAACACTGAAGCTTTCTTT	CASSSRQGSFNTEAFF
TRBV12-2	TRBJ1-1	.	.	TGTGCAAGTCGCTTAAGAGGACAGGGGGCCACTGAAGCTTTCTTT	CASRLRGQGATEAFF
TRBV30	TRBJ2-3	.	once	TGTGCCTGGAGTCAGGGGTCTGGCTACGATACGCAGTATTTT	CAWSQGSGYDTQYF
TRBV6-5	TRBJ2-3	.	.	TGTGCCAGCACACCTAGTGGCACAGATACGCAGTATTTT	CASTPSGTDTQYF
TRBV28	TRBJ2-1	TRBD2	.	TGTGCCAGCAGTTTACTCAAGGGACTAGCGGGCAATGAGCAGTTCTTC	CASSLLKGLAGNEQFF
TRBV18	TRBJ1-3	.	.	TGTGCCAGCTCACCATTTGAGATTAGCTCTGGAAACACCATATATTTT	CASSPFEISSGNTIYF
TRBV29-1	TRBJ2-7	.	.	TGCAGCGTTGAAAGGTTCGCAGGAAAACTCTCCTACGAGCAGTACTTC	CSVERFAGKLSYEQYF
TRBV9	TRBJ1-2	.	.	TGTGCCAGCAGCTCTACCCACTATGGCTACACCTTC	CASSSTHYGYTF
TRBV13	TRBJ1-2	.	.	TGTGCCAGCAGCTCGGCAGGGGATCGCGGCTACACCTTC	CASSSAGDRGYTF
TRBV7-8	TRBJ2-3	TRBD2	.	TGTGCCAGCAGCTTATCGGTAGCGGGAGGTTTCACAGATACGCAGTATTTT	CASSLSVAGGFTDTQYF
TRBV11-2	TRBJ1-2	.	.	TGTGCCAGCAGCCATGAATCTATCCGGGTTACCTATGGCTACACCTTC	CASSHESIRVTYGYTF
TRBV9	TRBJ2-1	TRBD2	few	TGTGCCAGCAGCGTACAGTCGGCGGGGGGATACAATGAGCAGTTCTTC	CASSVQSAGGYNEQFF
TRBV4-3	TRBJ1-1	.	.	TGCGCCAGCAGCCAAGGAGTGTCAAACACTGAAGCTTTCTTT	CASSQGVSNTEAFF
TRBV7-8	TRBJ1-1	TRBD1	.	TGTGCCAGCAGCAACCGACAGGGGTTGAACACTGAAGCTTTCTTT	CASSNRQGLNTEAFF
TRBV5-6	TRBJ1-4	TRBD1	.	TGTGCCAGCAGCCAATGGGACAGTGAAAAACTGTTTTTT	CASSQWDSEKLFF
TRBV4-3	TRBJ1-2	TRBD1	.	TGCGCCAGCAGCCAAGATGGGACAGGGAGCGGCTACACCTTC	CASSQDGTGSGYTF